The entry below describes one TCR beta chain. TCRdb's copy holds only in-frame clones and misses some; the assay was immunoSEQ multiplex PCR. The sample includes 100,000 to 150,000 clones, 65% to 90% seen only once; the top ten take around a quarter. The record originates from a study of T cell responses to AZD1222 COVID-19 vaccine. CDR1 is LGHNA, CDR2 YSLEER, per germline. The V gene lost 0 bases and the J gene lost 10 bases, with 13 bases spanning the gap. The CDR3 sequence is 15 residues long. V gene TRBV4-3 combines with J gene TRBJ1-6; D is unclear. The source material was peripheral blood, sampled 28 days after the second AZD1222 dose. The source of this sequence is an adult who received the AZD1222 COVID-19 vaccine. The CDR3 is CASSQDGRSGSPLHF. In nucleotides, the CDR3 is TGCGCCAGCAGCCAAGACGGACGGTCAGGATCACCCCTCCACTTT.